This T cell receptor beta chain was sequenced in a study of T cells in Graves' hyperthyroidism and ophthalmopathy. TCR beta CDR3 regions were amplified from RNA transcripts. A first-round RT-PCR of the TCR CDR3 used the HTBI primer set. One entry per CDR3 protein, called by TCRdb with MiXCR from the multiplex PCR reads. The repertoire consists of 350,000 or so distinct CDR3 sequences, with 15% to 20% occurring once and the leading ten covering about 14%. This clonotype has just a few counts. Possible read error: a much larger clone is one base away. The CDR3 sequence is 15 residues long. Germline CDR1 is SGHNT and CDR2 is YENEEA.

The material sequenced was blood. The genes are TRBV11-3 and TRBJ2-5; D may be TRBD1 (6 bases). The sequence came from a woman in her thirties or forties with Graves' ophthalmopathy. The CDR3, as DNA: TGTGACAGCAGCTCCAGACAGGCCCAGGGAGAGACCCAGTACTTC. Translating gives CDSSSRQAQGETQYF.